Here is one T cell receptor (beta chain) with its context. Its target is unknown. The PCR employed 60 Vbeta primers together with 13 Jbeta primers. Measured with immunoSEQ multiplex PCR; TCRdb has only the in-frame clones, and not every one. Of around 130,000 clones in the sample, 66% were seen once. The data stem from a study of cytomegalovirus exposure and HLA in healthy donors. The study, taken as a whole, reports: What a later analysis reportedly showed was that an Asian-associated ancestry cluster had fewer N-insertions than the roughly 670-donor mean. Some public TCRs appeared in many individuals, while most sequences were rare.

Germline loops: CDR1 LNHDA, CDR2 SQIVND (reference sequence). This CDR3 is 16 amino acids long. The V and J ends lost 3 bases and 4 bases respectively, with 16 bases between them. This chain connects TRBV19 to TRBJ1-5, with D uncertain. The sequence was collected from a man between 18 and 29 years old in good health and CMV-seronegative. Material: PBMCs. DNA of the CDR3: TGTGCCAGTAGTATTCCTCGAGGTAATGAAAATCAGCCCCAGCATTTT. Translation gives CASSIPRGNENQPQHF.